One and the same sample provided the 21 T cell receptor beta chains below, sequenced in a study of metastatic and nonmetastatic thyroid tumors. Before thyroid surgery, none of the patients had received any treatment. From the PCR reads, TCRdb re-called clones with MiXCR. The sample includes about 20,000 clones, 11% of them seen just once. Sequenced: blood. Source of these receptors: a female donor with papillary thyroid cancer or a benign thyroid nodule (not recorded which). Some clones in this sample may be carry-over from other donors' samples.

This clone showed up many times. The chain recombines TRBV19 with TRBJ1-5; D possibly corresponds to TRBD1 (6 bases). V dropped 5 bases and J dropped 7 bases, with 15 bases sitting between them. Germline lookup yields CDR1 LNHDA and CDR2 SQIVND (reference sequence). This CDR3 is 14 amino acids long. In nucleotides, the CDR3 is TGTGCCAGTAGTGAACAGGGTAGGGGACAGCCCCAGCATTTT. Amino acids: CASSEQGRGQPQHF.

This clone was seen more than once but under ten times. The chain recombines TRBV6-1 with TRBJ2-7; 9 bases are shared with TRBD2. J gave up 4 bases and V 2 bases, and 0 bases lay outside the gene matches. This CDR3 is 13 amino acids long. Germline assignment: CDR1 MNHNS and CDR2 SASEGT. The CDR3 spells CASSELAGYEQYF. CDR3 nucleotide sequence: TGTGCCAGCAGTGAACTAGCGGGGTACGAGCAGTACTTC.

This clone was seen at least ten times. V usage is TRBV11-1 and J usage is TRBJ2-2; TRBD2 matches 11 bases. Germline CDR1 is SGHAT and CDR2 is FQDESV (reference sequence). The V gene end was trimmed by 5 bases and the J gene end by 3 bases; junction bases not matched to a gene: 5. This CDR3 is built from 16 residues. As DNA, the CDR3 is TGTGCCAGCAGCCATGGGACTAGCGGATACACCGGGGAGCTGTTTTTT. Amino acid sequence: CASSHGTSGYTGELFF.

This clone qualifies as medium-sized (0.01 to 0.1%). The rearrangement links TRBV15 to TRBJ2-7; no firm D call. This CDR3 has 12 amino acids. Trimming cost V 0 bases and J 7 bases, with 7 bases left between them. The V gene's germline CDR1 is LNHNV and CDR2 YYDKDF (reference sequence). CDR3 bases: TGTGCCACCAGCAGAGACGTCGGAGAGCAGTACTTC. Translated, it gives CATSRDVGEQYF. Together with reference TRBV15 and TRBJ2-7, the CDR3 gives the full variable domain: DAMVIQNPRYQVTQFGKPVTLSCSQTLNHNVMYWYQQKSSQAPKLLFHYYDKDFNNEADTPDNFQSRRPNTSFCFLDIRSPGLGDTAMYLCATSRDVGEQYFGPGTRLTVT.

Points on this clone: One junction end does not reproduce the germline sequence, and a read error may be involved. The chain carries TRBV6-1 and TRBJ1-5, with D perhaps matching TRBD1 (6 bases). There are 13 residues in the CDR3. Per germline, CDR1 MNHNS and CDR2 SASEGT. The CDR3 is CASSYREGQPHHF. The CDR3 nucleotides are TGTGCCAGCAGCTACAGGGAGGGTCAGCCCCATCATTTT.

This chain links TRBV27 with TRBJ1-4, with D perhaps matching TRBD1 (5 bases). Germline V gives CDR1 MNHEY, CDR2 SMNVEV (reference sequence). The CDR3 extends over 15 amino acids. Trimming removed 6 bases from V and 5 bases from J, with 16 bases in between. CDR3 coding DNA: TGTGCCAGCAGACAACAGCGAGGGGCAAATGAAAAACTGTTTTTT. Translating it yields CASRQQRGANEKLFF.

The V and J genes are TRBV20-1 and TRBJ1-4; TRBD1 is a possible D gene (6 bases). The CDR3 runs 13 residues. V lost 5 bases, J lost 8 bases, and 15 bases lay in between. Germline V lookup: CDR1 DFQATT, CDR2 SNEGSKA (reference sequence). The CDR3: CSAEGVMEEKLFF. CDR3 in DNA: TGCAGTGCTGAGGGGGTTATGGAAGAAAAACTGTTTTTT.

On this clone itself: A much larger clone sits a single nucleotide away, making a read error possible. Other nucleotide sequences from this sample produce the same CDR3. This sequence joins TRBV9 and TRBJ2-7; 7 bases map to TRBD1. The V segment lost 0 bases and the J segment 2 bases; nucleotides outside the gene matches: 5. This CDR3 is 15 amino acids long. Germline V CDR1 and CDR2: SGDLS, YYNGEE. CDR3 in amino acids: CASSVDSTGAYEQYF. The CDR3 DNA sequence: TGTGCCAGCAGCGTAGACAGTACAGGGGCCTACGAGCAGTACTTC. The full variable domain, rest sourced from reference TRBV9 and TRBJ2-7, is DSGVTQTPKHLITATGQRVTLRCSPRSGDLSVYWYQQSLDQGLQFLIQYYNGEERAKGNILERFSAQQFPDLHSELNLSSLELGDSALYFCASSVDSTGAYEQYFGPGTRLTVT.

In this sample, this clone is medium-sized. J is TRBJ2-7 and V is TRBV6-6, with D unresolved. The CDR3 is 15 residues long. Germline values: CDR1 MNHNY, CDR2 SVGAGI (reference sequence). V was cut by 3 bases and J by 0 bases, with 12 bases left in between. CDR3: CASSYGIALSYEQYF. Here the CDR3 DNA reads TGTGCCAGCAGTTATGGGATAGCCCTCTCCTACGAGCAGTACTTC.

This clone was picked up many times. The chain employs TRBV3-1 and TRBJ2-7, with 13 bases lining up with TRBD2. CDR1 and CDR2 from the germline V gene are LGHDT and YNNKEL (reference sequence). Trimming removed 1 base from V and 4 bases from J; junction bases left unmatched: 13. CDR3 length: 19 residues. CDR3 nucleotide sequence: TGTGCCAGCAGCCAAGCCCTTCCCGGACTAGCGGGGGCCCGGTACGAGCAGTACTTC. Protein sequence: CASSQALPGLAGARYEQYF.

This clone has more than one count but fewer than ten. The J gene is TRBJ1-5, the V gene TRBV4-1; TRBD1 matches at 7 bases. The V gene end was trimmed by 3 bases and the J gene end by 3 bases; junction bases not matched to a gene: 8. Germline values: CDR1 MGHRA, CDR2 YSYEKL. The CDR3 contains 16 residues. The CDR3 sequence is CASSQTTGLDNQPQHF. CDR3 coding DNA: TGCGCCAGCAGCCAGACGACAGGGTTGGACAATCAGCCCCAGCATTTT.

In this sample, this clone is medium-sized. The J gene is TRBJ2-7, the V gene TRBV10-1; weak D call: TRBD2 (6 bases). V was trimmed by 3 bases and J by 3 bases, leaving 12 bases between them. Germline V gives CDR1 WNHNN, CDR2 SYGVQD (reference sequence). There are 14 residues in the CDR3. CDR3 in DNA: TGCGCCAGCAGTGAAGCTAGCGAAGACTACGAGCAGTACTTC. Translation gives CASSEASEDYEQYF.

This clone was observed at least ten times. The CDR3 is CASSLMDGSVSTDTQYF. The CDR3 DNA sequence: TGTGCCAGCAGCTTAATGGACGGGAGTGTAAGCACAGATACGCAGTATTTT. J is TRBJ2-3 and V is TRBV7-8, with D possibly matching TRBD2 (6 bases). Germline CDR1 reads SGHVS; CDR2 reads FQNEAQ. This CDR3 region has 17 residues. Trimming took 2 bases from V and 0 from J, leaving 15 bases between them.

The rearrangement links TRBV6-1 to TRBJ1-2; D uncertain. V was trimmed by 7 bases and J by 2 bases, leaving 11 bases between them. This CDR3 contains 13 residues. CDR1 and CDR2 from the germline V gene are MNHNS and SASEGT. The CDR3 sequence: CASISPMNYGYTF. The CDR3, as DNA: TGTGCCAGCATCTCGCCCATGAACTATGGCTACACCTTC.

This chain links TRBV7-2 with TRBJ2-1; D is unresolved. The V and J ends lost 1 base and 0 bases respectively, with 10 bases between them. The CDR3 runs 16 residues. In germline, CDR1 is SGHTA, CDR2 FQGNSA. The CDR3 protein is CASSLVAICSYNEQFF. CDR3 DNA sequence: TGTGCCAGCAGCTTAGTGGCTATCTGCTCCTACAATGAGCAGTTCTTC.

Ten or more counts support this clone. CDR3 nucleotides: TGCAGTGCTGGACCGGGCTCCAGCTCCTACAATGAGCAGTTCTTC. Translation gives CSAGPGSSSYNEQFF. The chain links TRBV20-1 to TRBJ2-1; D remains unclear. The germline V gene has CDR1 DFQATT and CDR2 SNEGSKA (reference sequence). Trimming took 5 bases from V and 0 from J, leaving 14 bases between them. The CDR3 is 15 residues long.

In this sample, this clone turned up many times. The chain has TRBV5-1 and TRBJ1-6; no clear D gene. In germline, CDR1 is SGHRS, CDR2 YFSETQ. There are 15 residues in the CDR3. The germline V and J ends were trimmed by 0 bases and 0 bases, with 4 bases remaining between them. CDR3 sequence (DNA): TGCGCCAGCAGCTTGGATGGCTCCTATAATTCACCCCTCCACTTT. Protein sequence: CASSLDGSYNSPLHF.

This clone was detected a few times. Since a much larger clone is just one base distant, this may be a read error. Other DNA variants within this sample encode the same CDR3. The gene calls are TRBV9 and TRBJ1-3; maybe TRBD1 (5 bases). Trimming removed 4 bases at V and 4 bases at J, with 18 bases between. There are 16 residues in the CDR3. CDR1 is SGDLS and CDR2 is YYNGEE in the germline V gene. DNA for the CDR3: TGTGCCAGCAGCAGTAGCGGGGGTGCTCGGGGAAACACCATATATTTT. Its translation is CASSSSGGARGNTIYF.

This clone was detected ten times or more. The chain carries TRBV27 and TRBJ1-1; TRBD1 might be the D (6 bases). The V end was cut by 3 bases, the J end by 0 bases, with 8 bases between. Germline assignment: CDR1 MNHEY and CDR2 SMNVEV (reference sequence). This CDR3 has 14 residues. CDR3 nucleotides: TGTGCCAGCAGTTTTAGGGGGTTGAACACTGAAGCTTTCTTT. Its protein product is CASSFRGLNTEAFF.

CDR3 residues: CASSATSGNPYEQYF. The CDR3 DNA reads TGCGCCAGCAGTGCAACTAGCGGGAACCCCTACGAGCAGTACTTC. The J gene is TRBJ2-7, the V gene TRBV10-2; TRBD2 matches 10 bases. This CDR3 is 15 amino acids long. Trimming removed 4 bases from V and 2 bases from J; junction bases left unmatched: 5. The V gene's germline CDR1 is WSHSY and CDR2 SAAADI.

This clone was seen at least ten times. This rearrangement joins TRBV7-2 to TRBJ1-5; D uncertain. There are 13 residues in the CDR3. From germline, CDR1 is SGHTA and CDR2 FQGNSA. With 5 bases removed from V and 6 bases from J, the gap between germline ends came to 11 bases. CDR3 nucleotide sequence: TGTGCCAGCAGCGTCAGCGGGGTTCAGCCCCAGCATTTT. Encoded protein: CASSVSGVQPQHF. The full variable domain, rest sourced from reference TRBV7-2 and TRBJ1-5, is GAGVSQSPSNKVTEKGKDVELRCDPISGHTALYWYRQSLGQGLEFLIYFQGNSAPDKSGLPSDRFSAERTGGSVSTLTIQRTQQEDSAVYLCASSVSGVQPQHFGDGTRLSIL.